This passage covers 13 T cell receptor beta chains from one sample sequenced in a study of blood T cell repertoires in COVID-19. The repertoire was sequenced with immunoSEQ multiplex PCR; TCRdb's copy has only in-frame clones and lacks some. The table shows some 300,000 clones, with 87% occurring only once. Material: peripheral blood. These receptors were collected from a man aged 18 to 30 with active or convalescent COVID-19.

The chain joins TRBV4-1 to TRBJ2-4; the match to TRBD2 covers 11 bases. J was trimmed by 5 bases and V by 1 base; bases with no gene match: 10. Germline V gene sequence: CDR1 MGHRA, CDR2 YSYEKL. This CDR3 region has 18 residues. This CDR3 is CASSQGQASGRKENIQYF. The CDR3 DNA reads TGCGCCAGCAGCCAAGGTCAGGCTAGCGGGAGGAAGGAAAACATTCAGTACTTC.

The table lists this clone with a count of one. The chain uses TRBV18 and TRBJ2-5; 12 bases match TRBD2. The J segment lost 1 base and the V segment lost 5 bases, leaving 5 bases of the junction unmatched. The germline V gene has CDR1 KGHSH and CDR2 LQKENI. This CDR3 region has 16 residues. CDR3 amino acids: CASSFGLAGSQETQYF. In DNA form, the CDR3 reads TGTGCCAGCTCATTCGGACTAGCGGGGAGCCAAGAGACCCAGTACTTC.

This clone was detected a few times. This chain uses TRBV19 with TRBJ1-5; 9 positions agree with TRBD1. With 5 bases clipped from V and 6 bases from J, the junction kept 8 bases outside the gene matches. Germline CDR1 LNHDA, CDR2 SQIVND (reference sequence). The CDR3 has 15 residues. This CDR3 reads CASSATGTGFQPQHF. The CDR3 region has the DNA TGTGCCAGTAGTGCCACCGGGACAGGGTTTCAGCCCCAGCATTTT.

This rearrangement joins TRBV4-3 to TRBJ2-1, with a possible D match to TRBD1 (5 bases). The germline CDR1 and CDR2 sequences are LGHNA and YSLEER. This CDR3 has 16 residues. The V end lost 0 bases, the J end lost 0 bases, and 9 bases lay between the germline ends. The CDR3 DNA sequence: TGCGCCAGCAGCCAAGATGTCCAGGGCTCCTACAATGAGCAGTTCTTC. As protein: CASSQDVQGSYNEQFF.

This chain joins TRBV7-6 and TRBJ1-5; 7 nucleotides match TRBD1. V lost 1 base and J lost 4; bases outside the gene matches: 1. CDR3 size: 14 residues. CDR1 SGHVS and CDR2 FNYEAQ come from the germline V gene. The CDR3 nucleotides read TGTGCCAGCAGCTTAGTCAGGGGGAATCAGCCCCAGCATTTT. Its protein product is CASSLVRGNQPQHF. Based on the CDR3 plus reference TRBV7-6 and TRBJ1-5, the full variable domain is GAGVSQSPRYKVTKRGQDVALRCDPISGHVSLYWYRQALGQGPEFLTYFNYEAQQDKSGLPNDRFSAERPEGSISTLTIQRTEQRDSAMYRCASSLVRGNQPQHFGDGTRLSIL.

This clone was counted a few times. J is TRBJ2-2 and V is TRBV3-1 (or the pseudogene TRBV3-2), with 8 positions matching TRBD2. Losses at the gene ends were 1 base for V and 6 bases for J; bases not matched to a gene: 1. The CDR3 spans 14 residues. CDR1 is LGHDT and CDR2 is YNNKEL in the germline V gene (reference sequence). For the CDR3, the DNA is TGTGCCAGCAGCCAAGGCGGGAGGCCCGGGGAGCTGTTTTTT. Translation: CASSQGGRPGELFF.

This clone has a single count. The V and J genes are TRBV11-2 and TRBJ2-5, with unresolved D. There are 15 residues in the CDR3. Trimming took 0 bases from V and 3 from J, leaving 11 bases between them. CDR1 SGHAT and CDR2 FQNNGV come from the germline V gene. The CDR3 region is CASSLDPPGEETQYF. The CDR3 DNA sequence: TGTGCCAGCAGCTTAGACCCCCCCGGAGAAGAGACCCAGTACTTC.

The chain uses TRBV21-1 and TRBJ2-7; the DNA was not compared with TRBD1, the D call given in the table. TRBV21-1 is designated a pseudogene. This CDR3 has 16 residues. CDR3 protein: CASSAGWGREYYEQYF. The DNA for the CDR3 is TGTGCCAGCAGCGCCGGATGGGGCAGGGAATACTACGAGCAGTACTTC.

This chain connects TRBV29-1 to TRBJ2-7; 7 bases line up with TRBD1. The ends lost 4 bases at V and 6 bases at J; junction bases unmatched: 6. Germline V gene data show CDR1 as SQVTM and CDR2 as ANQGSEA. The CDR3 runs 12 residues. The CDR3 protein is CSVAAGGAEQYF. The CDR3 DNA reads TGCAGCGTTGCGGCAGGGGGTGCCGAGCAGTACTTC.

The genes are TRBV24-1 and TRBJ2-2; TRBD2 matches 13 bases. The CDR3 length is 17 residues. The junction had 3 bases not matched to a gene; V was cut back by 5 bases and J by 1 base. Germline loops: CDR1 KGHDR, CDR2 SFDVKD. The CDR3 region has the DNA TGTGCCACCAGTGGGAGGACTAGCGGGGGGAACACCGGGGAGCTGTTTTTT. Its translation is CATSGRTSGGNTGELFF.

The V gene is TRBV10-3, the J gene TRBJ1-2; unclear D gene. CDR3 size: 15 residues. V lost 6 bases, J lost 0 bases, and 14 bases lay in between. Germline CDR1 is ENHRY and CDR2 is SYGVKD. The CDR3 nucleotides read TGTGCCATCAGACCTCAGACGGGAGCTAACTATGGCTACACCTTC. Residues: CAIRPQTGANYGYTF.

The CDR3 loop is CASSFISGGNEQFF. The DNA of the CDR3 is TGTGCCAGCAGCTTTATTAGCGGAGGCAATGAGCAGTTCTTC. The genes are TRBV5-8 and TRBJ2-1; perhaps TRBD2 as D (6 bases). The length of the CDR3 is 14 residues. The germline V gene encodes CDR1 SGHTS and CDR2 YDEGEE. The germline V and J ends were trimmed by 2 bases and 6 bases, with 12 bases remaining between them.

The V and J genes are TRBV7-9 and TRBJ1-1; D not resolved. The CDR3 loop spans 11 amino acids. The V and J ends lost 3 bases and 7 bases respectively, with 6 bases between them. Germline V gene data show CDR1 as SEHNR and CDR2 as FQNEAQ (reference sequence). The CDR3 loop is CASSLQVEAFF. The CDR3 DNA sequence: TGTGCCAGCAGCTTGCAGGTTGAAGCTTTCTTT. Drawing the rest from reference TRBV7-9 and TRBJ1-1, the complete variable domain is DTGVSQNPRHKITKRGQNVTFRCDPISEHNRLYWYRQTLGQGPEFLTYFQNEAQLEKSRLLSDRFSAERPKGSFSTLEIQRTEQGDSAMYLCASSLQVEAFFGQGTRLTVV.